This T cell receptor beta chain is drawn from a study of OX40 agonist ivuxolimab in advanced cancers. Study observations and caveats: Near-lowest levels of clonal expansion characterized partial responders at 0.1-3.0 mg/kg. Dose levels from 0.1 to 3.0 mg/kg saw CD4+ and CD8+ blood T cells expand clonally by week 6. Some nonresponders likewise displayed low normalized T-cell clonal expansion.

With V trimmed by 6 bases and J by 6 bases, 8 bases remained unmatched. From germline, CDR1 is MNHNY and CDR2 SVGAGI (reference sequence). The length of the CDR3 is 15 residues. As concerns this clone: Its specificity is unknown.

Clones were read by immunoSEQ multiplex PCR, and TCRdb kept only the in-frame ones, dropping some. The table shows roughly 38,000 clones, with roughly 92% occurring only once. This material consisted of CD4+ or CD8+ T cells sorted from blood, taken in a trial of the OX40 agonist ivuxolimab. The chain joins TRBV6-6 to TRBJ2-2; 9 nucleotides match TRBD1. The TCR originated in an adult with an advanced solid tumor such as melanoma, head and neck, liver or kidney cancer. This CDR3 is CASSLRQGDAGELFF. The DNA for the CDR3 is TGTGCCAGCAGCCTTCGACAGGGGGACGCCGGGGAGCTGTTTTTT.